This is a list of T cell receptor beta chains from one sample in a study of vaccination and CD4 T cells after COVID-19. These TCRs are of unknown antigen specificity. TCRdb ran MiXCR on the PCR reads and lists one entry per CDR3 protein. This table holds over 4,000 distinct CDR3 sequences, about three fifths found once. The sequencing input was CD4+ T cells from blood, cultured in vitro. These receptors came from a human donor in good health. CDR3s include the opening cysteine and the closing phenylalanine or tryptophan. The order of the fields is J gene, clone size, D gene, V gene, CDR3 DNA, CDR3 protein. The D gene is left open where the match is weak. Not all rows give a size; the values are once, few, many and, for expanded clones, a class.

j_gene: TRBJ1-5
abundance: -
d_gene: -
v_gene: TRBV20-1
CDR3nt: TGCAGTGCTAGTAGCAGTCAGCCCCAGCATTTT
CDR3aa: CSASSSQPQHF

j_gene: TRBJ2-3
abundance: -
d_gene: TRBD2
v_gene: TRBV6-4
CDR3nt: TGTGCCAGCAGTGTTCAGGGCGGGAGCCGCACAGATACGCAGTATTTT
CDR3aa: CASSVQGGSRTDTQYF

j_gene: TRBJ2-7
abundance: -
d_gene: -
v_gene: TRBV20-1
CDR3nt: TGCAGTGCTATCCTGCCTGGGAGCTACGAGCAGTACTTC
CDR3aa: CSAILPGSYEQYF

j_gene: TRBJ2-2
abundance: -
d_gene: TRBD2
v_gene: TRBV10-3
CDR3nt: TGTGCCATCAGCCCGGGACTAGCGGGGGGGTCCGGGGAGCTGTTTTTT
CDR3aa: CAISPGLAGGSGELFF

j_gene: TRBJ2-3
abundance: -
d_gene: TRBD2
v_gene: TRBV7-6
CDR3nt: TGTGCCAGCAGCTTAGAAGGGGGTAGCGGGGCCAGCACAGATACGCAGTATTTT
CDR3aa: CASSLEGGSGASTDTQYF

j_gene: TRBJ1-2
abundance: few
d_gene: -
v_gene: TRBV30
CDR3nt: TGTGCCTGGAACAGGCCGTCACGTAACTATGGCTACACCTTC
CDR3aa: CAWNRPSRNYGYTF

j_gene: TRBJ2-1
abundance: once
d_gene: TRBD2
v_gene: TRBV20-1
CDR3nt: TGCGCCTCGTGGGGGGGCTCCTACAATGAGCAGTTCTTC
CDR3aa: CASWGGSYNEQFF

j_gene: TRBJ1-1
abundance: -
d_gene: TRBD1
v_gene: TRBV19
CDR3nt: TGTGCCAGTAGTATTAAGCAGGGGGTGACTGAAGCTTTCTTT
CDR3aa: CASSIKQGVTEAFF

j_gene: TRBJ2-1
abundance: -
d_gene: -
v_gene: TRBV24-1
CDR3nt: TGTGCCACCAGTGATTTGCGGGGGGCGTCCTACAATGAGCAGTTCTTC
CDR3aa: CATSDLRGASYNEQFF

j_gene: TRBJ1-6
abundance: -
d_gene: TRBD1
v_gene: TRBV6-1
CDR3nt: TGTGCCAGCAGTCCCCCCGGACAGGGCAATTCACCCCTCCACTTT
CDR3aa: CASSPPGQGNSPLHF

j_gene: TRBJ2-3
abundance: few
d_gene: -
v_gene: TRBV24-1
CDR3nt: TGTGCCACCAGTGTTGCAGATACGCAGTATTTT
CDR3aa: CATSVADTQYF

j_gene: TRBJ2-1
abundance: -
d_gene: -
v_gene: TRBV7-9
CDR3nt: TGTGCCAGCAGCTTAGTACTGGGGCTCAATGAGCAGTTCTTC
CDR3aa: CASSLVLGLNEQFF

j_gene: TRBJ1-5
abundance: -
d_gene: -
v_gene: TRBV12-3/TRBV12-4
CDR3nt: TGTGCCAGCAGTTTATCCGGGCAGGAACAGCCCCAGCATTTT
CDR3aa: CASSLSGQEQPQHF

j_gene: TRBJ1-2
abundance: -
d_gene: -
v_gene: TRBV11-2
CDR3nt: TGTGCCAGCAGCTTAGATCTTGGCACTAATGGCTACACCTTC
CDR3aa: CASSLDLGTNGYTF

j_gene: TRBJ2-3
abundance: -
d_gene: -
v_gene: TRBV7-6
CDR3nt: TGTGCCAGCAGCGCCGCCGGTACAGATACGCAGTATTTT
CDR3aa: CASSAAGTDTQYF

j_gene: TRBJ1-1
abundance: -
d_gene: TRBD1
v_gene: TRBV15
CDR3nt: TGTGCCACCAGCAGGCACACAGGGGGCGGGGTGAAAGCTTTCTTT
CDR3aa: CATSRHTGGGVKAFF

j_gene: TRBJ1-1
abundance: few
d_gene: -
v_gene: TRBV5-1
CDR3nt: TGCGCCAGCAGCTTGGGGGGCAGGGACACTGAAGCTTTCTTT
CDR3aa: CASSLGGRDTEAFF

j_gene: TRBJ2-2
abundance: -
d_gene: TRBD1
v_gene: TRBV19
CDR3nt: TGTGCCAGTAGTGATCAGGGGGCGAACACCGGGGAGCTGTTTTTT
CDR3aa: CASSDQGANTGELFF

j_gene: TRBJ1-5
abundance: -
d_gene: -
v_gene: TRBV6-1
CDR3nt: TGTGCCAGCAGTGCAAGCCCTGAGCCCCAGCATTTT
CDR3aa: CASSASPEPQHF

j_gene: TRBJ1-2
abundance: -
d_gene: -
v_gene: TRBV12-3/TRBV12-4
CDR3nt: TGTGCCAGCAGTCTCGGGCTGCGGGGCTACACCTTC
CDR3aa: CASSLGLRGYTF

j_gene: TRBJ2-1
abundance: -
d_gene: TRBD2
v_gene: TRBV5-1
CDR3nt: TGCGCCAGCAGCATCGGACTAGCGGGAGGGGTAAACAATGAGCAGTTCTTC
CDR3aa: CASSIGLAGGVNNEQFF

j_gene: TRBJ1-6
abundance: -
d_gene: -
v_gene: TRBV25-1
CDR3nt: TGTGCCAGCAGTGAATCCAGACCCTATAATTCACCCCTCCACTTT
CDR3aa: CASSESRPYNSPLHF

j_gene: TRBJ2-2
abundance: -
d_gene: TRBD2
v_gene: TRBV19
CDR3nt: TGTGCCAGTAGGATAGCGGGAGGGCCCGGTGGGCTGTTTTTT
CDR3aa: CASRIAGGPGGLFF

j_gene: TRBJ1-1
abundance: -
d_gene: -
v_gene: TRBV7-2
CDR3nt: TGTGCCAGCAGCCGCAGAGATAAGAACACTGAAGCTTTCTTT
CDR3aa: CASSRRDKNTEAFF

j_gene: TRBJ2-5
abundance: once
d_gene: TRBD2
v_gene: TRBV2
CDR3nt: TGTGCCAGCAGTGAAGAGACTAGCCCAAAAGAGACCCAGTACTTC
CDR3aa: CASSEETSPKETQYF

j_gene: TRBJ1-5
abundance: once
d_gene: -
v_gene: TRBV6-2/TRBV6-3
CDR3nt: TGTGCCAGCAGTTACCGGGGTCGGGGTCAGCCCCAGCATTTT
CDR3aa: CASSYRGRGQPQHF

j_gene: TRBJ1-1
abundance: -
d_gene: TRBD1
v_gene: TRBV2
CDR3nt: TGTGCCAGTGGGCGGCAGGGGGGTATGGCTTTCTTT
CDR3aa: CASGRQGGMAFF

j_gene: TRBJ1-5
abundance: -
d_gene: TRBD1
v_gene: TRBV27
CDR3nt: TGTGCCAGCAGTTTAGTGGGGCTCCGACAGGGTTGGGGGAACAATGACCAGCCCCAGCATTTT
CDR3aa: CASSLVGLRQGWGNNDQPQHF

j_gene: TRBJ2-1
abundance: medium-sized
d_gene: -
v_gene: TRBV20-1
CDR3nt: TGCAGTGCTAGTAGCGGTGATCCCAATGAGCAGTTCTTC
CDR3aa: CSASSGDPNEQFF

j_gene: TRBJ2-3
abundance: -
d_gene: TRBD2
v_gene: TRBV20-1
CDR3nt: TGCAGTGCTTACGGATTGAGCGGGGGGGCGAGAGATACGCAGTATTTT
CDR3aa: CSAYGLSGGARDTQYF

j_gene: TRBJ1-1
abundance: -
d_gene: -
v_gene: TRBV7-2
CDR3nt: TGTGCCAGCAGCTTGGACCTTGGGTCGGGGACTGAAGCTTTCTTT
CDR3aa: CASSLDLGSGTEAFF

j_gene: TRBJ1-1
abundance: -
d_gene: -
v_gene: TRBV7-2
CDR3nt: TGTGCCAGCAGCCTATACAGGGACGCTGAAGCTTTCTTT
CDR3aa: CASSLYRDAEAFF

j_gene: TRBJ1-2
abundance: -
d_gene: -
v_gene: TRBV12-3/TRBV12-4
CDR3nt: TGTGCCAGCAGTTCTTGGGGGCGGGACTATGGCTACACCTTC
CDR3aa: CASSSWGRDYGYTF

j_gene: TRBJ1-5
abundance: -
d_gene: -
v_gene: TRBV29-1
CDR3nt: TGCAGCGTTGAAAAACAGCCCAATCAGCCCCAGCATTTT
CDR3aa: CSVEKQPNQPQHF

j_gene: TRBJ1-5
abundance: -
d_gene: -
v_gene: TRBV12-3/TRBV12-4
CDR3nt: TGTGCCAGCAGTTTGCAGGGAATCAGGGATCAGCCCCAGCATTTT
CDR3aa: CASSLQGIRDQPQHF